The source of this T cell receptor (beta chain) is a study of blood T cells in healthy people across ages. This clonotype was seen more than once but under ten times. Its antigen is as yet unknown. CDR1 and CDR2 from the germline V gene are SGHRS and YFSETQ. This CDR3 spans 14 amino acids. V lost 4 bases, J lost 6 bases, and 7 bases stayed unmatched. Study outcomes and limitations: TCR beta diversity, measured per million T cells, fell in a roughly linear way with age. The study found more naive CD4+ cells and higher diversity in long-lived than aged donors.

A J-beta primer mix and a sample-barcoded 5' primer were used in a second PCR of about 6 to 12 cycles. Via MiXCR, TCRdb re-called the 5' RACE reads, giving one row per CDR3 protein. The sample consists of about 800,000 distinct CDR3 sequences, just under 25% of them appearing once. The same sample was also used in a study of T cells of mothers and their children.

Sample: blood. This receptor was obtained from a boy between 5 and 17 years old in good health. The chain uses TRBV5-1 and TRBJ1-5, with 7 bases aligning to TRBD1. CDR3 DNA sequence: TGCGCCAGCAGCGCGGGGACAGAAAGTCAGCCCCAGCATTTT. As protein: CASSAGTESQPQHF.